This is a list of T cell receptor beta chains from one sample in a study of cytomegalovirus exposure and HLA in healthy donors. The table came from immunoSEQ multiplex PCR; TCRdb's copy has only in-frame clones and leaves some out. Of fewer than 200,000 clones in the sample, roughly 95% are singletons; the top ten hold about 0.89%. Sequenced sample: PBMCs. The receptor set was obtained from a woman aged 18 to 35 in good health and CMV-seronegative. CDR3s include the opening cysteine and the closing phenylalanine or tryptophan. A D gene is named only where the DNA matches it firmly. For some rows the clone size is stated as once, few or many, or as a class when expanded; others skip it.

j_call,cdr3_length,d_call,v_call,clone_size,cdr3_aa,cdr3_nt
TRBJ2-1,14,NA,TRBV11-2,NA,CASSLAPEYNEQFF,TGTGCCAGCAGCTTAGCCCCCGAGTACAATGAGCAGTTCTTC
TRBJ1-6,14,NA,TRBV14,few,CASSQGEWHSPLHF,TGTGCCAGCAGCCAAGGTGAATGGCATTCACCCCTCCACTTT
TRBJ2-5,17,TRBD2,TRBV4-2,once,CASSQRASGGLQETQYF,TGTGCCAGCAGCCAACGGGCTAGCGGGGGCCTTCAAGAGACCCAGTACTTC
TRBJ1-4,15,NA,TRBV18,NA,CASSPPQGKNEKLFF,TGTGCCAGCTCACCACCGCAGGGGAAGAATGAAAAACTGTTTTTT
TRBJ1-2,16,NA,TRBV15,NA,CATSWPDSRTNYGYTF,TGTGCCACCAGCTGGCCGGACAGCCGCACTAACTATGGCTACACCTTC
TRBJ1-2,13,NA,TRBV21-1,NA,CASSKRAGEGYTF,TGTGCCAGCAGCAAACGAGCAGGGGAGGGCTACACCTTC
TRBJ2-3,15,TRBD2,TRBV7-9,NA,CASSLEAGNTDTQYF,TGTGCCAGCAGCCTCGAAGCGGGGAACACAGATACGCAGTATTTT
TRBJ2-7,14,NA,TRBV27,NA,CASSSLGPSYEQYF,TGTGCCAGCAGTTCTCTGGGGCCTTCCTACGAGCAGTACTTC
TRBJ2-7,17,TRBD1,TRBV11-1,NA,CASSLVGSGTGGYEQYF,TGTGCCAGCAGCTTGGTAGGGTCCGGGACAGGGGGTTACGAGCAGTACTTC
TRBJ1-2,17,TRBD1,TRBV7-3,NA,CASSLSTLDRGDMGYTF,TGTGCCAGCAGCTTATCTACTCTGGACAGGGGGGATATGGGCTACACCTTC
TRBJ1-5,14,TRBD1,TRBV27,NA,CASSETGALQPQHF,TGTGCCAGCAGCGAGACAGGGGCTCTTCAGCCCCAGCATTTT
TRBJ1-4,16,TRBD1,TRBV4-2,NA,CASSQERGPTNEKLFF,TGTGCCAGCAGCCAAGAGAGGGGGCCCACTAATGAAAAACTGTTTTTT
TRBJ2-1,16,NA,TRBV4-2,NA,CASSQGSWQGTNEQFF,TGTGCCAGCAGCCAAGGGTCGTGGCAGGGGACGAATGAGCAGTTCTTC
TRBJ1-5,13,NA,TRBV2,NA,CASSRTENQPQHF,TGTGCCAGCAGTAGGACAGAAAATCAGCCCCAGCATTTT
TRBJ2-7,14,TRBD2,TRBV5-1,NA,CASSSTGRDGEQYF,TGCGCCAGCAGCTCCACCGGGAGGGACGGCGAGCAGTACTTC
TRBJ2-5,14,TRBD2,TRBV18,once,CASSRGGDQETQYF,TGTGCCAGCTCACGCGGGGGGGACCAAGAGACCCAGTACTTC
TRBJ1-6,18,NA,TRBV27,NA,CASSLWPGPVLSYSPLHF,TGTGCCAGCAGTTTATGGCCAGGGCCGGTATTGTCATACTCACCCCTCCACTTT
TRBJ1-6,17,NA,TRBV7-8,NA,CASSTAGISSYNSPLHF,TGTGCCAGCAGCACTGCAGGAATAAGCTCCTATAATTCACCCCTCCACTTT
TRBJ2-3,16,TRBD2,TRBV9,once,CASSASLAGFTDTQYF,TGTGCCAGCAGCGCATCACTAGCGGGGTTCACAGATACGCAGTATTTT
TRBJ2-3,15,TRBD2,TRBV6-5,NA,CASSYVASGGGVEYF,TGTGCCAGCAGTTACGTCGCTAGCGGGGGGGGCGTGGAGTATTTT
TRBJ2-7,12,NA,TRBV10-3,NA,CAISESGHEQYF,TGTGCCATCAGTGAGTCGGGGCACGAGCAGTACTTC
TRBJ1-3,14,NA,TRBV19,NA,CASSIGGSGNTIYF,TGTGCCAGTAGTATAGGCGGCAGTGGAAACACCATATATTTT
TRBJ2-1,15,NA,TRBV5-1,NA,CASSLLVGEYNEQFF,TGCGCCAGCAGCCTCCTTGTCGGTGAATACAATGAGCAGTTCTTC
TRBJ2-7,15,NA,TRBV6-1,NA,CASSQEGVGSYEQYF,TGTGCCAGCAGTCAAGAGGGGGTAGGGTCCTACGAGCAGTACTTC
TRBJ2-1,15,TRBD2,TRBV19,NA,CASSMSAGGYNEQFF,TGTGCCAGTAGTATGTCAGCGGGGGGTTACAATGAGCAGTTCTTC
TRBJ1-1,13,NA,TRBV4-2,NA,CASSNEEGSEAFF,TGTGCCAGCAGTAACGAGGAAGGATCTGAAGCTTTCTTT
TRBJ2-2,17,TRBD1,TRBV23-1,once,CASSPLPGQGGAGELFF,TGCGCCAGCAGTCCACTACCGGGACAGGGAGGCGCCGGGGAGCTGTTTTTT
TRBJ1-2,12,TRBD1,TRBV19,NA,CASSPRTGGYTF,TGTGCCAGTAGTCCAAGGACAGGGGGTTACACCTTC
TRBJ1-1,16,TRBD1,TRBV7-9,NA,CASSPGTDRGNTEAFF,TGTGCCAGCAGCCCTGGGACGGACAGGGGAAACACTGAAGCTTTCTTT
TRBJ2-1,17,TRBD2,TRBV7-9,NA,CASSLAALAEVYNEQFF,TGTGCCAGCAGCTTAGCGGCACTAGCGGAGGTATACAATGAGCAGTTCTTC
TRBJ1-2,13,TRBD1,TRBV25-1,few,CASSGTGSYGYTF,TGTGCCAGCAGTGGGACAGGGTCCTATGGCTACACCTTC
TRBJ2-7,11,NA,TRBV29-1,NA,CSVRDSYEQYF,TGCAGCGTGCGAGATAGCTACGAGCAGTACTTC